This passage covers 32 T cell receptor beta chains from one sample sequenced in a study of T cell changes during pregnancy in multiple sclerosis. Method: immunoSEQ multiplex PCR; TCRdb's copy keeps in-frame clones and lacks some. The table has about 50,000 clones, approximately 90% seen once. The sample here was CD4+ T cells from peripheral blood mononuclear cells, taken after pregnancy. These receptors all stem from a female donor with multiple sclerosis, enrolled in a pregnancy study.

This chain connects TRBV5-4 to TRBJ2-2; 7 nucleotides match TRBD2. Germline V CDR1 and CDR2: SGHNT, YYREEE (reference sequence). J gave up 5 bases and V 0 bases, and 4 bases lay outside the gene matches. The CDR3 sequence is 15 residues long. CDR3 region: CASSLVGGGTGELFF. In DNA form, the CDR3 reads TGTGCCAGCAGCTTGGTTGGGGGGGGTACCGGGGAGCTGTTTTTT.

This clone was recorded only once. The chain couples TRBV14 to TRBJ2-3; a weak D match, TRBD1 (5 bases). V dropped 0 bases and J dropped 7 bases, with 8 bases sitting between them. CDR3 length: 13 amino acids. Germline CDR1 reads SGHDN; CDR2 reads FVKESK. CDR3: CASSQDLGHTQYF. CDR3 bases: TGTGCCAGCAGCCAAGACTTGGGGCATACGCAGTATTTT.

This chain joins TRBV29-1 and TRBJ2-1; tentative D call: TRBD2 (5 bases). This CDR3 is 13 amino acids long. Trimming cost V 4 bases and J 3 bases, with 10 bases left between them. The germline V gene has CDR1 SQVTM and CDR2 ANQGSEA. The CDR3: CSVGSGGYNEQFF. CDR3 in DNA: TGCAGCGTTGGATCTGGAGGCTACAATGAGCAGTTCTTC.

V usage is TRBV29-1 and J usage is TRBJ2-7; 11 bases are shared with TRBD2. V trimming: 6 bases; J trimming: 3 bases; junction bases outside the gene matches: 7. This CDR3 region has 14 residues. CDR1 and CDR2 (germline): SQVTM, ANQGSEA. CDR3 bases: TGCAGCGTGACCCGGACTAGCGGGTACTACGAGCAGTACTTC. Its protein is CSVTRTSGYYEQYF.

The chain is built from TRBV7-9 and TRBJ2-1; TRBD2 agrees at 8 bases. V lost 5 bases, J lost 5 bases, and 5 bases stayed unmatched. CDR1 is SEHNR and CDR2 is FQNEAQ in the germline V gene (reference sequence). The CDR3 contains 14 residues. CDR3 coding DNA: TGTGCCAGCAGCCAGGGACTAGGAAACAATGAGCAGTTCTTC. It encodes CASSQGLGNNEQFF.

The chain joins TRBV25-1 to TRBJ2-2; D is unresolved. Germline V gene sequence: CDR1 MGHDK, CDR2 SYGVNS. CDR3 size: 12 residues. V was pared by 8 bases and J by 1 base, with 5 bases between. The CDR3 DNA is TGTGCCAGCTCGGTGAACACCGGGGAGCTGTTTTTT. Amino acid sequence: CASSVNTGELFF.

The rearrangement links TRBV7-1 to TRBJ2-3; 12 positions match TRBD2. TRBV7-1 is classed as an ORF, of uncertain function. The CDR3 has 24 residues. Trimming removed 3 bases from V and 3 bases from J; junction bases left unmatched: 28. The CDR3 bases are TGTGCCAGCAGCTCCCAATCAAACTTGGTCCCCCGGAGGAGGACTAGCGGGACAACAGATACGCAGTATTTT. It is translated as CASSSQSNLVPRRRTSGTTDTQYF.

As for this clone: A read error may produce the germline difference seen at one junction end. The chain has TRBV28 and TRBJ2-1; 10 positions match TRBD2. Germline V gene data show CDR1 as MDHEN and CDR2 as SYDVKM. This CDR3 contains 12 residues. CDR3 sequence: CASSFGAGGPVF. CDR3 sequence (DNA): TGTGCCAGCAGTTTCGGAGCGGGAGGGCCGGTCTTC.

This sequence joins TRBV29-1 and TRBJ1-5; 9 bases align to TRBD1. This CDR3 contains 13 residues. CDR1 and CDR2 from the germline V gene are SQVTM and ANQGSEA. J lost 5 bases, V lost 6 bases, and 5 bases had no gene match. The CDR3 loop is CSVRDREYQPQHF. The CDR3, as DNA: TGCAGCGTCCGGGACAGGGAATATCAGCCCCAGCATTTT.

The V and J genes are TRBV6-5 and TRBJ1-2; D not resolved. CDR1 and CDR2 from the germline V gene are MNHEY and SVGAGI. The ends were cut back, 6 bases at V and 5 bases at J, with 10 bases in the middle. The CDR3 extends over 12 amino acids. The CDR3 sequence is CASSAGSYGYTF. The CDR3 DNA is TGTGCCAGCAGCGCAGGATCATATGGCTACACCTTC.

This clone was observed once. The chain carries TRBV2 and TRBJ1-3; no firm D call. Germline V gene data show CDR1 as SNHLY and CDR2 as FYNNEI. Deletions cut 6 bases from V and 0 bases from J, with 12 bases between. CDR3 length equals 15 residues. The CDR3 region is CASSERLSSGNTIYF. CDR3 sequence (DNA): TGTGCCAGCAGCGAAAGACTAAGCTCTGGAAACACCATATATTTT.

The V and J genes are TRBV4-2 and TRBJ1-1, with TRBD1 identical over 8 bases. CDR3 length: 18 amino acids. V gave up 0 bases and J gave up 3 bases; unmatched junction bases: 12. Looked up from germline, CDR1 is LGHNA and CDR2 is YNFKEQ. CDR3 sequence reads: CASSQERGRGRRDTEAFF. CDR3 DNA sequence: TGTGCCAGCAGCCAAGAGAGGGGCAGGGGGCGAAGGGACACTGAAGCTTTCTTT.

The chain has TRBV30 and TRBJ2-7, with D possibly matching TRBD2 (7 bases). This CDR3 contains 16 residues. Trimming removed 0 bases from V and 5 bases from J, with 20 bases in between. Germline V lookup: CDR1 GTSNPN, CDR2 SVGIG (reference sequence). DNA of the CDR3: TGTGCCTGGAGTGTATGGGGGGGGCGGACTATCAACGAGCAGTACTTC. Protein: CAWSVWGGRTINEQYF.

V and J are TRBV6-6 and TRBJ2-2; TRBD2 is a possible D gene (6 bases). Germline V gene lookup returns CDR1 MNHNY and CDR2 SVGAGI (reference sequence). V dropped 8 bases and J dropped 3 bases, with 10 bases sitting between them. There are 13 residues in the CDR3. The CDR3: CASRERDTGELFF. CDR3 sequence (DNA): TGTGCCAGCCGAGAGCGGGACACCGGGGAGCTGTTTTTT.

V is TRBV29-1 and J is TRBJ2-2; D remains ambiguous. Germline values: CDR1 SQVTM, CDR2 ANQGSEA. V was pared by 5 bases and J by 5 bases, with 9 bases between. The CDR3 extends over 12 amino acids. The CDR3 coding sequence is TGCAGCGTTTCCCAGTCAACCGGGGAGCTGTTTTTT. Protein sequence: CSVSQSTGELFF.

The CDR3 protein is CASSLGLAGGRQYF. The CDR3 nucleotides read TGTGCCAGCAGCTTAGGCCTAGCGGGAGGCCGCCAGTACTTC. The chain links TRBV7-6 to TRBJ2-5; 11 bases align to TRBD2. The length of the CDR3 is 14 residues. V shed 1 base, J shed 10 bases, and the junction held 5 bases outside the gene matches. CDR1 and CDR2 (germline): SGHVS, FNYEAQ.

A remark on this clone: One junction end does not reproduce the germline sequence, and a read error may be involved. V usage is TRBV5-1 and J usage is TRBJ1-2; D unresolved. Germline values: CDR1 SGHRS, CDR2 YFSETQ. This CDR3 has 13 residues. The DNA of the CDR3 is TGCGCCAGCAGCTTGGGGTCGGTCGAGGGAAAAAGCTTC. Translated: CASSLGSVEGKSF.

This rearrangement joins TRBV9 to TRBJ2-5, with TRBD2 matching 8 bases. Germline CDR1 SGDLS, CDR2 YYNGEE. V was clipped by 3 bases and J by 5 bases; unmatched bases: 3. The CDR3 has 13 amino acids. CDR3 DNA: TGTGCCAGCAGCGCAGGGACTAGGGAGACCCAGTACTTC. Amino acid sequence: CASSAGTRETQYF. Together with reference TRBV9 and TRBJ2-5, the CDR3 gives the full variable domain: DSGVTQTPKHLITATGQRVTLRCSPRSGDLSVYWYQQSLDQGLQFLIQYYNGEERAKGNILERFSAQQFPDLHSELNLSSLELGDSALYFCASSAGTRETQYFGPGTRLLVL.

The genes are TRBV4-1 and TRBJ2-7; 9 nucleotides line up with TRBD2. V lost 6 bases to trimming and J lost 2 bases; unmatched junction nucleotides: 8. This CDR3 region has 15 residues. Per germline, CDR1 MGHRA and CDR2 YSYEKL. CDR3 bases: TGCGCCAGCAGTCCCATAGCGGGAGCCACCTACGAGCAGTACTTC. This sequence encodes CASSPIAGATYEQYF.

This rearrangement joins TRBV30 to TRBJ2-4; maybe TRBD1 (7 bases). The CDR3 contains 14 residues. The germline V and J ends were trimmed by 4 bases and 5 bases, with 15 bases remaining between them. Germline V gene data show CDR1 as GTSNPN and CDR2 as SVGIG (reference sequence). The CDR3 DNA follows: TGTGCCTGGACCAAAGGCGGGACAGAAAACATTCAGTACTTC. Its translation is CAWTKGGTENIQYF. The full variable domain, in which reference TRBV30 and TRBJ2-4 provide the parts outside the CDR3, is SQTIHQWPATLVQPVGSPLSLECTVEGTSNPNLYWYRQAAGRGLQLLFYSVGIGQISSEVPQNLSASRPQDRQFILSSKKLLLSDSGFYLCAWTKGGTENIQYFGAGTRLSVL.

This clone was seen just once. The rearrangement links TRBV25-1 to TRBJ2-2; TRBD2 aligns across 9 bases. The V segment lost 7 bases and the J segment 5 bases; nucleotides outside the gene matches: 8. Per the germline V gene, CDR1 is MGHDK and CDR2 is SYGVNS. There are 15 residues in the CDR3. CDR3 sequence: CASKGASGITGELFF. The CDR3 region has the DNA TGTGCCAGCAAAGGGGCTAGCGGGATAACCGGGGAGCTGTTTTTT.

This rearrangement joins TRBV14 to TRBJ2-7, with D possibly being TRBD2 (6 bases). Germline-derived CDR1 and CDR2 are SGHDN and FVKESK. V lost 2 bases and J lost 9, with 17 bases in between. The length of the CDR3 is 14 residues. CDR3 loop: CASSQQGSLATQYF. DNA for the CDR3: TGTGCCAGCAGCCAACAAGGGTCTCTAGCGACGCAGTACTTC.

The chain combines TRBV6-5 with TRBJ2-7, with D possibly being TRBD1 (5 bases). The CDR3 spans 15 residues. Germline CDR1 MNHEY, CDR2 SVGAGI. Deletions cut 0 bases from V and 3 bases from J, with 12 bases between. The CDR3 coding sequence is TGTGCCAGCAGTTACTCAAGGGTGCAGGGCTACGAGCAGTACTTC. Translation gives CASSYSRVQGYEQYF.

The chain links TRBV19 to TRBJ2-7; possibly TRBD2 for D (6 bases). Germline lookup yields CDR1 LNHDA and CDR2 SQIVND (reference sequence). Trimming took off 7 bases at V and 3 bases at J, with 19 bases between the two ends. The CDR3 spans 15 residues. The CDR3 region is CASKRHGGANYEQYF. As DNA, the CDR3 is TGTGCCAGTAAGCGTCACGGCGGGGCAAACTACGAGCAGTACTTC.

This clone has just one count. V gene TRBV30 combines with J gene TRBJ1-1; D gene uncertain. Germline V gives CDR1 GTSNPN, CDR2 SVGIG (reference sequence). V lost 0 bases and J lost 3, with 8 bases in between. The CDR3 length is 13 residues. CDR3 sequence (DNA): TGTGCCTGGAGTGTAAACCGGGACACTGAAGCTTTCTTT. It translates to CAWSVNRDTEAFF. The whole variable domain, remainder taken from reference TRBV30 and TRBJ1-1, is SQTIHQWPATLVQPVGSPLSLECTVEGTSNPNLYWYRQAAGRGLQLLFYSVGIGQISSEVPQNLSASRPQDRQFILSSKKLLLSDSGFYLCAWSVNRDTEAFFGQGTRLTVV.

V is TRBV27 and J is TRBJ2-2, with D uncertain. The germline CDR1 and CDR2 sequences are MNHEY and SMNVEV (reference sequence). The CDR3 has 13 residues. Trimming left V 5 bases short and J 7 bases short, with 11 bases between. The CDR3 is CASSLLGFGELFF. The CDR3 DNA reads TGTGCCAGCAGTCTTCTAGGCTTCGGGGAGCTGTTTTTT.

The V and J genes are TRBV10-3 and TRBJ2-5; no definite D call. This CDR3 spans 12 amino acids. The germline V gene encodes CDR1 ENHRY and CDR2 SYGVKD. Between the trimmed V and J ends, which lost 3 bases and 6 bases, there was a span of 8 bases. The CDR3 region has the DNA TGTGCCATCAGTGATGTAGAGAAGACCCAGTACTTC. This gives the protein CAISDVEKTQYF.

The chain combines TRBV5-6 with TRBJ1-2; D possibly corresponds to TRBD1 (5 bases). The CDR3 runs to 13 residues. The germline gives CDR1 SGHDT, CDR2 YYEEEE. The V end was cut by 0 bases, the J end by 7 bases, with 10 bases between. The CDR3: CASSLGGRGGYTF. The CDR3, as DNA: TGTGCCAGCAGCTTGGGGGGCCGAGGTGGCTACACCTTC.

This sequence joins TRBV2 and TRBJ2-1, with 9 bases fitting TRBD1. The CDR3 runs to 13 residues. From germline, CDR1 is SNHLY and CDR2 FYNNEI. The junction had 4 bases not matched to a gene; V was cut back by 9 bases and J by 4 bases. The CDR3 nucleotides read TGTGCCAGTGACAGGGGGACATACAATGAGCAGTTCTTC. Translated: CASDRGTYNEQFF.

This rearrangement joins TRBV5-1 to TRBJ2-7; no definite D call. V gave up 5 bases and J gave up 5 bases, with 17 bases separating them. This CDR3 is built from 14 residues. CDR1 SGHRS and CDR2 YFSETQ come from the germline V gene. The CDR3 sequence is CASSWRILADEQYF. In DNA, the CDR3 is TGCGCCAGCAGTTGGCGGATCCTCGCCGACGAGCAGTACTTC. Full variable domain (remainder filled in from reference TRBV5-1 and TRBJ2-7): KAGVTQTPRYLIKTRGQQVTLSCSPISGHRSVSWYQQTPGQGLQFLFEYFSETQRNKGNFPGRFSGRQFSNSRSEMNVSTLELGDSALYLCASSWRILADEQYFGPGTRLTVT.

The genes are TRBV11-2 and TRBJ2-1, with a possible D match to TRBD2 (6 bases). Germline CDR1 and CDR2: SGHAT and FQNNGV. This CDR3 has 14 residues. The V end lost 0 bases, the J end lost 14 bases, and 17 bases lay between the germline ends. CDR3 region: CASSLERLAGYEFF. CDR3 sequence (DNA): TGTGCCAGCAGCTTAGAGCGACTTGCGGGATATGAGTTCTTC.

The J gene is TRBJ2-5, the V gene TRBV28, with D maybe TRBD2 (6 bases). The CDR3 is made up of 14 amino acids. Germline lookup yields CDR1 MDHEN and CDR2 SYDVKM. The V end was cut by 7 bases, the J end by 5 bases, with 17 bases between. CDR3 in DNA: TGTGCCAGCACCACCAATGGGGGGAAGGAGACCCAGTACTTC. This encodes CASTTNGGKETQYF.